Sequencing of this T cell receptor (beta chain) was carried out in a study of cytomegalovirus exposure and HLA in healthy donors. Study-wide results and caveats: The likely explanation for a cluster of highly shared sequence variants was sequencing artifact. The HLA-A and HLA-B alleles of most subjects were reportedly predicted accurately from TCR beta sequences. Exclusion as indistinguishable affected some V segments, including TRBV6-2 and TRBV6-3.

13 Jbeta primers and 60 Vbeta primers were used for the PCR. Libraries were prepared by immunoSEQ multiplex PCR; TCRdb keeps only in-frame clonotypes and omits some of them. The sample yields under 200,000 clones, around three quarters seen once. The CDR3 is 15 amino acids. CDR1 is MGHRA and CDR2 is YSYEKL in the germline V gene. V was shortened by 3 bases and J by 7 bases, with 16 bases between the two germline ends. Comment on this clone: The antigen remains undetermined. Different DNA sequences within this sample yield the same CDR3.

Sequencing input: PBMCs. The genes are TRBV4-1 and TRBJ1-3; D not resolved. This receptor was taken from a man in his fifties in good health and CMV-seropositive. Here the CDR3 reads CASSHLRELGNTIYF. In DNA, the CDR3 is TGCGCCAGCAGCCATCTCCGGGAACTCGGGAACACCATATATTTT.